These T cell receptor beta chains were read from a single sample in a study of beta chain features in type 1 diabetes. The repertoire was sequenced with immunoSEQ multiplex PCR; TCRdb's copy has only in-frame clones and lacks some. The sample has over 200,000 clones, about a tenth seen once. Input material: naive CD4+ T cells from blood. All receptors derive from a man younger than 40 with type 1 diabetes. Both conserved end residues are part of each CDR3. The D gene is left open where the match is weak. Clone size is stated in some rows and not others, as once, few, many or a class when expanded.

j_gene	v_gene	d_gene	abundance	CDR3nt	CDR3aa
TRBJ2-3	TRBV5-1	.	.	TGCGCCAGCAGCCTGAGTGGGGGACAACTAGATACGCAGTATTTT	CASSLSGGQLDTQYF
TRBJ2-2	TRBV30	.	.	TGTGCCTGGAGGGGAGGGGGGACCGGGGAGCTGTTTTTT	CAWRGGGTGELFF
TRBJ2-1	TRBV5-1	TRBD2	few	TGCGCCAGCAGCTTGGTCCTAGCGGGGGGCTCAACGGCCTCCTACAATGAGCAGTTCTTC	CASSLVLAGGSTASYNEQFF
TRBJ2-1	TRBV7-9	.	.	TGTGCCAGCAGCCCATTGGGCAGGGCCCTCTACAATGAGCAGTTCTTC	CASSPLGRALYNEQFF
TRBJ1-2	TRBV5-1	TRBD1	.	TGCGCCAGCAGCCTGGAGGGACAGGGGGATGGCTACACCTTC	CASSLEGQGDGYTF
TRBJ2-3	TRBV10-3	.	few	TGTGCCATCACCGATTCGACTGGGAGCACAGATACGCAGTATTTT	CAITDSTGSTDTQYF
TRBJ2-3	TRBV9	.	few	TGTGCCAGCAGCGTAAGCGGTACAGATACGCAGTATTTT	CASSVSGTDTQYF
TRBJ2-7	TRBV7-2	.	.	TGTGCCAGCAGCCCCCCGGCAGATTATACGGGGCAGTACTTC	CASSPPADYTGQYF
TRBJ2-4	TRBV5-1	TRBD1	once	TGCGCCAGCAGCCGACAGGGAAACATTCAGTACTTC	CASSRQGNIQYF
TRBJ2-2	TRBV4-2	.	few	TGTGCCAGCAGCCTGGACGGCGGGCGGTTTGGGAACACCGGGGAGCTGTTTTTT	CASSLDGGRFGNTGELFF
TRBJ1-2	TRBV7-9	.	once	TGTGCCAGCAGCTTAGTAATAACTAACTATGGCTACACCTTC	CASSLVITNYGYTF
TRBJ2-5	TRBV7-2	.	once	TGTGCCAGCAGGATGGGGGGGCTAGAGACCCAGTACTTC	CASRMGGLETQYF
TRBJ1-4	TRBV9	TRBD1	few	TGTGCCAGCAGCGGGCAGGGGGTTGCTAATGAAAAACTGTTTTTT	CASSGQGVANEKLFF
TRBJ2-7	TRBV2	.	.	TGTGCCAGCAGAGACAACCTCCCCTACGAGCAGTACTTC	CASRDNLPYEQYF
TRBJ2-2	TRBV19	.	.	TGTGCCAGTGGGCTGTACGGGGAGCTGTTTTTT	CASGLYGELFF
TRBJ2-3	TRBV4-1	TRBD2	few	TGCGCCAGCAGCCAAGAAGGGGACTACAGCACAGATACGCAGTATTTT	CASSQEGDYSTDTQYF
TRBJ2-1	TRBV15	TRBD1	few	TGTGCCACCAGCAAGACAGGGGGCTCCTACAATGAGCAGTTCTTC	CATSKTGGSYNEQFF
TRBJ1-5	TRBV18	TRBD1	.	TGTGCCAGCTCCCGCGGGACAGGCGATTTCTATAGCAATCAGCCCCAGCATTTT	CASSRGTGDFYSNQPQHF
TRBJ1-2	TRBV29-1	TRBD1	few	TGCAGCGTGGGACAGGCCATAAACTATGGCTACACCTTC	CSVGQAINYGYTF
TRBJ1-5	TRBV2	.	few	TGTGCCAGCAGTGGGGAGAATCAGCCCCAGCATTTT	CASSGENQPQHF
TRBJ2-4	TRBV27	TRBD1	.	TGTGCCAGCAGTACCGGACAGGCCCGGGGCAAAAACATTCAGTACTTC	CASSTGQARGKNIQYF
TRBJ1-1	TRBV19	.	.	TGTGCCAGTAGGAGGGACACTGAAGCTTTCTTT	CASRRDTEAFF
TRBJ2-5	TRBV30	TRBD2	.	TGTGCCTGCACGAACGGGACTAGCGGGGGGGCGGAGACCCAGTACTTC	CACTNGTSGGAETQYF
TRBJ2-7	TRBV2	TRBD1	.	TGTGCCAGCAGGGAGAGGACAGGTGAGCTCTACGAGCAGTACTTC	CASRERTGELYEQYF
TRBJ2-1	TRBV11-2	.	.	TGTGCCAGCAGCTTAGGAACCTGGGGTAGCGGTGACAATGAGCAGTTCTTC	CASSLGTWGSGDNEQFF
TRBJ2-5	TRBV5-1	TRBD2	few	TGCGCCAGCCGCCGGGAGGGAATGAAGGAGACCCAGTACTTC	CASRREGMKETQYF
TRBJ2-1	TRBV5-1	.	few	TGCGCCAGCACTACAGGAGCAGGCCTCTCGGATGAGCAGTTCTTC	CASTTGAGLSDEQFF
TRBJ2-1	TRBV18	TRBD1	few	TGTGCCAGCTCACCACCGGGACAGAGCTCCTACAATGAGCAGTTCTTC	CASSPPGQSSYNEQFF
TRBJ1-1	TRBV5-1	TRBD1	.	TGCGCCAGCAGACCCCCAGGGACAGGGGGCACTGAAGCTTTCTTT	CASRPPGTGGTEAFF
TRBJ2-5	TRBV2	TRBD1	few	TGTGCCAGCAGTGGGACAGGGCGAGAGACCCAGTACTTC	CASSGTGRETQYF
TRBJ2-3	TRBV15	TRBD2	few	TGTGCCACCAGCAGAGTCTCCCCTAGCGGGGGCAACACAGATACGCAGTATTTT	CATSRVSPSGGNTDTQYF
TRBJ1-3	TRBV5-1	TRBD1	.	TGCGCCAGCAGCTCCGGACAGGACTCTGGAAACACCATATATTTT	CASSSGQDSGNTIYF
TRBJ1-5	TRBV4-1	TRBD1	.	TGCGCCAGCAGCCAGGGACAGCGACCTTATAGCAATCAGCCCCAGCATTTT	CASSQGQRPYSNQPQHF
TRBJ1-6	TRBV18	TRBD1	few	TGTGCCAGCTCACCAAGCAGGGGACAGGATAATTCACCCCTCCACTTT	CASSPSRGQDNSPLHF
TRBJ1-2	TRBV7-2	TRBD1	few	TGTGCCAGCAGCTTAGCGCACAGGGGAAATAACTATGGCTACACCTTC	CASSLAHRGNNYGYTF
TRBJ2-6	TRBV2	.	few	TGTGCCAGCAGTGCGAGCTCTGGGGCCAACGTCCTGACTTTC	CASSASSGANVLTF
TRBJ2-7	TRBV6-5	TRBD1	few	TGTGCCAGCAGTTACTCTCCAGGACAGGGGTCCTACGAGCAGTACTTC	CASSYSPGQGSYEQYF
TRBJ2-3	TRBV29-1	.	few	TGCAGCGTTTTCGCACAGTATAGCACAGATACGCAGTATTTT	CSVFAQYSTDTQYF
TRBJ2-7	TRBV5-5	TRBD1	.	TGTGCCAGCAGCTTGGGCGAGGACAGGGCCTACGAGCAGTACTTC	CASSLGEDRAYEQYF
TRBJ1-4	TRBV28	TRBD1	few	TGTGCCAGCAGCAAGGGACAGGGACGTGAAAAACTGTTTTTT	CASSKGQGREKLFF
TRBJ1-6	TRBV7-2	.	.	TGTGCCAGCAGCTTAGCAGGGAGAAACTCACCCCTCCACTTT	CASSLAGRNSPLHF
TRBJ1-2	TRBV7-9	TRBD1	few	TGTGCCAGCGGGGACAGGGGGGATGAAGTCTATGGCTACACCTTC	CASGDRGDEVYGYTF
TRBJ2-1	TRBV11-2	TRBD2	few	TGTGCCAGCAGCCTATCCCGACTAGCGGAGTATAATGAGCAGTTCTTC	CASSLSRLAEYNEQFF
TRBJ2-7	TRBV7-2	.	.	TGTGCCAGCAGCTTAGGACAGGTGCCCTACGAGCAGTACTTC	CASSLGQVPYEQYF
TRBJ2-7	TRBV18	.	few	TGTGCCAGCTCACCACCCAGCTCCTACGAGCAGTACTTC	CASSPPSSYEQYF